The source of this T cell receptor (beta chain) is a study of CD8+CD57+ T cells in acquired aplastic anemia. Sequencing involved patients with CD8+CD57+ cell expansion previously shown by flow cytometry. Germline-derived CDR1 and CDR2 are SNHLY and FYNNEI. Trimming removed 10 bases from V and 3 bases from J; junction bases left unmatched: 9. The CDR3 runs 14 residues. Genomic DNA, serving as template, underwent TCR beta VDJ and CDR3 profiling. TCRdb passed the reads through MiXCR, listing each CDR3 protein once. The sample lists some 200,000 distinct CDR3 sequences, about half occurring once. The receptor was derived from a human donor with aplastic anemia. V usage is TRBV2 and J usage is TRBJ2-5; 9 bases are shared with TRBD2. The sequencing input was sorted CD4+, CD8+, or CD8+CD57+ T cells (not recorded which) from PBMCs. This CDR3 reads CATDKASGEETQYF. CDR3 DNA: TGTGCCACCGATAAGGCTAGCGGGGAAGAGACCCAGTACTTC.